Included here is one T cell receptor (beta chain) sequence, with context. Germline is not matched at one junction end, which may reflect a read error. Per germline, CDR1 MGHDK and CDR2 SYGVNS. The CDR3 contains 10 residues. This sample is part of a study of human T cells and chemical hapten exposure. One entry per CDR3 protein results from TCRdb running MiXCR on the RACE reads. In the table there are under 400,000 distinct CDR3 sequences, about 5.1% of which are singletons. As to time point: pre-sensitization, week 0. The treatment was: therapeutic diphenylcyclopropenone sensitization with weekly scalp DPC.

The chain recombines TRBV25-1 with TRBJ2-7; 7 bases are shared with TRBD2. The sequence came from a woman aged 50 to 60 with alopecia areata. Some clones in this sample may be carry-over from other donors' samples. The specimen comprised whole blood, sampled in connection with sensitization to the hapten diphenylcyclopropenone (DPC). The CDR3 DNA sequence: TGCGCTAGCGGAGGGATAGAGCAGTACTTC. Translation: CASGGIEQYF.